The 9 T cell receptor beta chains below all came from one sample that was sequenced in a study of OX40 agonist ivuxolimab in advanced cancers. The method was immunoSEQ multiplex PCR; TCRdb's version includes in-frame clones alone and lacks a portion of them. The repertoire holds 25,000 to 35,000 clones, with about 80% as singletons. The sample consisted of CD4+ or CD8+ T cells sorted from blood, taken in a trial of the OX40 agonist ivuxolimab. All receptors come from an adult with an advanced solid tumor such as melanoma, head and neck, liver or kidney cancer.

The rearrangement uses TRBV4-2 and TRBJ2-2; weak D call: TRBD2 (5 bases). CDR1 is LGHNA and CDR2 is YNFKEQ in the germline V gene. V lost 1 base, J lost 4 bases, and 10 bases lay in between. The CDR3 is 15 amino acids. The CDR3 region is CASSQVTGSTGELFF. CDR3 sequence (DNA): TGTGCCAGCAGCCAAGTTACGGGGAGCACCGGGGAGCTGTTTTTT.

V usage is TRBV7-8 and J usage is TRBJ1-1; a possible D gene is TRBD1 (5 bases). The CDR3 loop spans 14 amino acids. The germline V gene has CDR1 SGHVS and CDR2 FQNEAQ. Trimming left V 6 bases short and J 6 bases short, with 17 bases between. The CDR3 DNA reads as TGTGCCAGCAGTTCCCCAGGGCGGACACCTGAAGCTTTCTTT. Translated: CASSSPGRTPEAFF.

The rearrangement joins TRBV27 to TRBJ1-5; TRBD1 matches 8 bases. This CDR3 comprises 16 residues. Per the germline V gene, CDR1 is MNHEY and CDR2 is SMNVEV (reference sequence). V lost 5 bases and J lost 3; bases outside the gene matches: 9. The CDR3 sequence is CASSSLQGGINQPQHF. DNA of the CDR3: TGTGCCAGCAGTAGTCTACAGGGGGGGATCAATCAGCCCCAGCATTTT.

This clone was recorded once. The rearrangement joins TRBV29-1 to TRBJ1-2; D not resolved. The CDR3 has 9 amino acids. V was clipped by 3 bases and J by 5 bases, with 1 base between them. Germline V gene lookup returns CDR1 SQVTM and CDR2 ANQGSEA. The CDR3 region is CSVDYGYTF. The CDR3 DNA is TGCAGCGTTGATTATGGCTACACCTTC.

In its sample, this clone was seen once. The rearrangement links TRBV9 to TRBJ2-3, with TRBD2 identical over 9 bases. This CDR3 has 20 residues. Germline V gene data show CDR1 as SGDLS and CDR2 as YYNGEE. Trimming at V came to 4 bases and at J to 2 bases, leaving 20 bases not matched to a gene. Here the CDR3 DNA reads TGTGCCAGCAGCTCAAACCCCGAATCCCCCCTAGCGGGGTTCACAGATACGCAGTATTTT. This encodes CASSSNPESPLAGFTDTQYF. Using reference TRBV9 and TRBJ2-3 for the parts outside the CDR3, the full variable domain is DSGVTQTPKHLITATGQRVTLRCSPRSGDLSVYWYQQSLDQGLQFLIQYYNGEERAKGNILERFSAQQFPDLHSELNLSSLELGDSALYFCASSSNPESPLAGFTDTQYFGPGTRLTVL.

This chain links TRBV5-6 with TRBJ2-1; possibly TRBD1 for D (6 bases). Trimming removed 2 bases at V and 10 bases at J, with 10 bases between. Germline-derived CDR1 and CDR2 are SGHDT and YYEEEE. The CDR3 extends over 12 amino acids. Here the CDR3 reads CASSLGQPEQFF. The CDR3 DNA reads as TGTGCCAGCAGCTTAGGACAGCCGGAGCAGTTCTTC.

The chain's CDR3 is CASCLAGENTGELFF. The CDR3 coding sequence is TGCGCCAGTTGCCTAGCGGGAGAGAACACCGGGGAGCTGTTTTTT. The rearrangement links TRBV4-1 to TRBJ2-2; 10 bases fit TRBD2. The junction had 5 bases not matched to a gene; V was cut back by 9 bases and J by 1 base. Germline V gene sequence: CDR1 MGHRA, CDR2 YSYEKL. The CDR3 extends over 15 amino acids.

This chain uses TRBV6-1 with TRBJ1-2; tentatively, D is TRBD1 (5 bases). V was cut by 3 bases and J by 9 bases, with 20 bases left in between. From germline, CDR1 is MNHNS and CDR2 SASEGT. The CDR3 extends over 15 amino acids. The CDR3 spells CASSDWAGGVSRYTF. CDR3 DNA sequence: TGTGCCAGCAGTGATTGGGCCGGGGGTGTGTCTCGCTACACCTTC.

This chain joins TRBV7-2 and TRBJ1-4; the match to TRBD1 covers 10 bases. The CDR3 is 17 amino acids. Germline trimming cut 5 bases from V and 1 base from J; bases unmatched to any gene: 7. CDR1 SGHTA and CDR2 FQGNSA come from the germline V gene. CDR3 nucleotides: TGTGCCAGCAGCCTCCGACAGGGGGCTGTAACTAATGAAAAACTGTTTTTT. Translating gives CASSLRQGAVTNEKLFF.